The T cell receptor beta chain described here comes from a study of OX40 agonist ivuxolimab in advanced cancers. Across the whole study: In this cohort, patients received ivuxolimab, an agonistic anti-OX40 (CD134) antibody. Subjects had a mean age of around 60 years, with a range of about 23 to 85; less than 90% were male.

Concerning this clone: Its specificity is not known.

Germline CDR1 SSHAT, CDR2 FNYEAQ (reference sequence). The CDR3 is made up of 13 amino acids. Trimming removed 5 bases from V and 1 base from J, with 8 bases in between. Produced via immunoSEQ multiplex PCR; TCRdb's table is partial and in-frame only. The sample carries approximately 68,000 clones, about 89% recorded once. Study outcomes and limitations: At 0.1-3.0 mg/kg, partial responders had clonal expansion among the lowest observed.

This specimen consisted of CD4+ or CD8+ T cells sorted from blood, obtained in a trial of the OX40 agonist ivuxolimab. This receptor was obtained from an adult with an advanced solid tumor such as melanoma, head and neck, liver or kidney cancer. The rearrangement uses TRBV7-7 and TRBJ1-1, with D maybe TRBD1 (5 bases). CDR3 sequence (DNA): TGTGCCAGCAGCAGGGGAGAGAACACTGAAGCTTTCTTT. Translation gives CASSRGENTEAFF.